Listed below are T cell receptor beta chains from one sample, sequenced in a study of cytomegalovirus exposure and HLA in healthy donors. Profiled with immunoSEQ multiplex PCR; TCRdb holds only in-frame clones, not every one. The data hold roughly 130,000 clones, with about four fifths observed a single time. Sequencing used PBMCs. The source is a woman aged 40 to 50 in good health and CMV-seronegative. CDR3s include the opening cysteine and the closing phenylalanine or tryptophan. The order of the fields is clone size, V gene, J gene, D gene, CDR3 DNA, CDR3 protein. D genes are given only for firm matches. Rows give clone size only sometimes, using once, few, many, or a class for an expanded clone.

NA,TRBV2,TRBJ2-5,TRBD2,TGTGCCAGCAGTGCGATTGGGGGAGGGGAGACCCAGTACTTC,CASSAIGGGETQYF
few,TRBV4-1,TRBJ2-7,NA,TGCGCCAGCAGCCAAGCCGGAGGGGGCGCACCCTCCTACGAGCAGTACTTC,CASSQAGGGAPSYEQYF
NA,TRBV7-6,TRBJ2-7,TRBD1,TGTGCCAGCAGCTTAGGGACAGGGGGCGAAAACGAGCAGTACTTC,CASSLGTGGENEQYF
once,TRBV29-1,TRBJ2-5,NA,TGCAGCGTTGGCAGCGGTCCAGAGACCCAGTACTTC,CSVGSGPETQYF
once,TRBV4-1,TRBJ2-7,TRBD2,TGCGCCAGCAGCCCCCATGAGGGATCAGCGGGAGTAATCGACGAGCAGTACTTC,CASSPHEGSAGVIDEQYF
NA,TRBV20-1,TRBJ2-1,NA,TGCAGTGCTACCGTGGGGCGTGAGCAGTTCTTC,CSATVGREQFF
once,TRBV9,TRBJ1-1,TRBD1,TGTGCCAGCAACACCGGACAGGGGGGGACTGAAGCTTTCTTT,CASNTGQGGTEAFF
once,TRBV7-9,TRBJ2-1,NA,TGTGCCAGCAGTGATCGGGAGCACAATGAGCAGTTCTTC,CASSDREHNEQFF
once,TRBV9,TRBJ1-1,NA,TGTGCCAGCAGCGTCGGGAGCGCCACTGAAGCTTTCTTT,CASSVGSATEAFF
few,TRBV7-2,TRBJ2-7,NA,TGTGCCAGCAGCTTAGCGAAGGGCGGACGCGGGGATTCCTACGAGCAGTACTTC,CASSLAKGGRGDSYEQYF
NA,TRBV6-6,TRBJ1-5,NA,TGTGCCAGCAGTTACTTCGTCGAGGCTCAGCCCCAGCATTTT,CASSYFVEAQPQHF
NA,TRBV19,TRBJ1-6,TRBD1,TGTGCCGCTCGGGACAGTCGAAATTCACCCCTCCACTTT,CAARDSRNSPLHF
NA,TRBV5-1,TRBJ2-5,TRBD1,TGCGCCAGCAGCCTAGGACAGGGGGCCCAAGAGACCCAGTACTTC,CASSLGQGAQETQYF
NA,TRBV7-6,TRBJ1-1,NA,TGTGCCAGCAGCTTAGTGGTTGGGGGCGGGACTGAAGCTTTCTTT,CASSLVVGGGTEAFF
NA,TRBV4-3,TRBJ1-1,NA,TGCGCCAGCAGCCAAGGATGGCTGGCTTTCTTT,CASSQGWLAFF
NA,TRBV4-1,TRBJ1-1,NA,TGCGCCAGCAGCCAAGGGGCGCGGGGGACCACTGAAGCTTTCTTT,CASSQGARGTTEAFF
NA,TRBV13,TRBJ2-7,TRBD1,TGTGCCAGCAGGTACGGACAGGGGGACGAGCAGTACTTC,CASRYGQGDEQYF
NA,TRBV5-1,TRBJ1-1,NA,TGCGCCAGCAGCCTGGAGGGGACTAGCCCGGGAACGAACACTGAAGCTTTCTTT,CASSLEGTSPGTNTEAFF
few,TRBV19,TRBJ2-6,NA,TGTGCCAGTAGTACCACCAGGGCTGGGGCCAACGTCCTGACTTTC,CASSTTRAGANVLTF
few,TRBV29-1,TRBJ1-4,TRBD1,TGCAGCGTTGGTGACAGGGGTGAAAAACTGTTTTTT,CSVGDRGEKLFF
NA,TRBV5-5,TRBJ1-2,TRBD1,TGTGCCAGCAGTCCCACCACAGGGGCCAACTATGGCTACACCTTC,CASSPTTGANYGYTF
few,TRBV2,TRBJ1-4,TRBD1,TGTGCCAGCAGACAGGGGGGTGAAAAACTGTTTTTT,CASRQGGEKLFF
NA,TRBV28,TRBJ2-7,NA,TGTGCCGTAGCACACAACCGCTACGAGCAGTACTTC,CAVAHNRYEQYF
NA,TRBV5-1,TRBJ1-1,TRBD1,TGCGCCAGCAGCATCGGACAGGGAGGGGGTCGAATTACTGAAGCTTTCTTT,CASSIGQGGGRITEAFF
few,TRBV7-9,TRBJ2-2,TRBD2,TGTTCCAGCAGCTTAGTAGCGGGAGTGACCACCGGGGAGCTGTTTTTT,CSSSLVAGVTTGELFF
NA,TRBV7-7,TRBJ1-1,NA,TGTGCTAGCAGCCCCGTCGGAGCGTCGAACACTGAAGCTTTCTTT,CASSPVGASNTEAFF
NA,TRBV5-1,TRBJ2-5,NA,TGCGCCAGCAGCTTGGCCAATGGGGCGCGTGAGACCCAGTACTTC,CASSLANGARETQYF
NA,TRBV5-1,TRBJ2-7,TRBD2,TGCGCCAGCAGCTCCCGGCTAGCGGGGGGGCCTCACGAGCAGTACTTC,CASSSRLAGGPHEQYF
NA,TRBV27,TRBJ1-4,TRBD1,TGTGCCAGCAGTTCCGGGGACAGGGGGCATGAAAAACTGTTTTTT,CASSSGDRGHEKLFF
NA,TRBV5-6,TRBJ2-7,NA,TGTGCCAGCAGCACTCTAGTGGGCTCCTACGAGCAGTACTTC,CASSTLVGSYEQYF
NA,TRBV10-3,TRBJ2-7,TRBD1,TGTGCCATCAGTACGGAAACGGGACAGTCCCTTTCCTACGAGCAGTACTTC,CAISTETGQSLSYEQYF
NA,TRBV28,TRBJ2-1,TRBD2,TGTGCCAGCAGCTTAGACCTCAGCGGGAGGGTCTCCTACAATGAGCAGTTCTTC,CASSLDLSGRVSYNEQFF
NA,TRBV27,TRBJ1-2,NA,TGTGCCAGCAGTTTATCGGCAGGGAAACGCTATGGCTACACCTTC,CASSLSAGKRYGYTF
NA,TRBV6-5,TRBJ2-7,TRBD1,TGTGCCAGCGCGTACGGACAGGGGGCGAATTACGAGCAGTACTTC,CASAYGQGANYEQYF
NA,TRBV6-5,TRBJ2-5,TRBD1,TGTGCCAGCAGTTACCGCGAGACAGGGCTCCAAGAGACCCAGTACTTC,CASSYRETGLQETQYF
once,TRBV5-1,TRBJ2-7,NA,TGCGCCAGCAGCGTGGAGGGCGGGCTCTACGAGCAGTACTTC,CASSVEGGLYEQYF
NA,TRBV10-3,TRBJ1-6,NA,TGTGCCGGGCGGGGAGATTATAATTCACCCCTCCACTTT,CAGRGDYNSPLHF
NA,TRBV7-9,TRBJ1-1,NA,TGTGCCAGCAGTCTCCGGGGGGTGAACACTGAAGCTTTCTTT,CASSLRGVNTEAFF
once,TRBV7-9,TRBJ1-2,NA,TGTGCCAGCAGCTTAGGAGAGTTGTTGCTTGGCTACACCTTC,CASSLGELLLGYTF
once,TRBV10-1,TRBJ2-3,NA,TGCGCCACCTACCTTTCTAGCACAGATACGCAGTATTTT,CATYLSSTDTQYF
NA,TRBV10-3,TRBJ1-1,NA,TGTGCCATCAGTGGGACAGATATGAACACTGAAGCTTTCTTT,CAISGTDMNTEAFF